A selection of T cell receptor beta chains follows, all from one sample in a study of T cells expressing NK-cell markers. TCRdb processed the 5' RACE reads again and assigns one entry to each CDR3 protein, with no DNA. The sample shows approximately 380,000 distinct CDR3 sequences, and around 5.3% sits with its ten largest clones. Source material: blood T cells: a sorted CD56 or NKG2C T cell subset, CD4+ or CD8+ T cells, or bulk PBMC T cells (not recorded which). These receptors were collected from a man aged 18-69 years in good health. Each CDR3 is given with its conserved first and last residue. Fields, in order: CDR3 length, V gene, J gene, CDR3 protein.

14	TRBV2	TRBJ2-3	CASSAKRGTDTQYF
13	TRBV20-1	TRBJ2-3	CSEGTTSTDTQYF
15	TRBV18	TRBJ2-7	CASSQQGSVNYEQYF
14	TRBV5-1	TRBJ1-3	CASRGQNPGNTIYF
16	TRBV12-3/TRBV12-4	TRBJ2-6	CASSGGRVAGANVLTF
15	TRBV15	TRBJ1-3	CASSRGTDSGNTIYF
16	TRBV7-2	TRBJ2-2	CASSLDSILYTGELFF
16	TRBV19	TRBJ2-3	CASSTRQGGVTDTQYF
17	TRBV6-5	TRBJ2-2	CASSYQSPRRYTGELFF
17	TRBV5-1	TRBJ2-6	CASSRGGQNSGANVLTF
14	TRBV27	TRBJ2-1	CASTRGGPTNEQFF
14	TRBV7-2	TRBJ2-3	CASRRLAARDTQYF
11	TRBV20-1	TRBJ2-7	CSAIGRREQYF
15	TRBV6-1	TRBJ2-1	CASSSGFYSYNEQFF
13	TRBV2	TRBJ2-2	CASKGPNTGELFF
17	TRBV28	TRBJ2-7	CASSPLKDSGGSYEQYF
17	TRBV3-1	TRBJ2-1	CASSQDRSRETYNEQFF
13	TRBV10-3	TRBJ1-2	CAIRGQGKYGYTF
15	TRBV28	TRBJ2-2	CASRGRTGFTGELFF
14	TRBV19	TRBJ2-5	CATPLRFKQETQYF
15	TRBV7-2	TRBJ1-2	CASSSYRVRDYGYTF
14	TRBV11-2	TRBJ1-2	CASTLGLANYGYTF
16	TRBV7-6	TRBJ2-3	CASSLFISRPTDTQYF
15	TRBV5-1	TRBJ1-1	CASSLVPLWNTEAFF
13	TRBV7-9	TRBJ1-1	CASTLGRSTEAFF
15	TRBV7-2	TRBJ2-2	CASSLRRTNTGELFF
17	TRBV27	TRBJ2-2	CASSWGTTGVNTGELFF
17	TRBV5-1	TRBJ1-1	CASSARSGSIANTEAFF
15	TRBV6-1	TRBJ2-1	CASSIGGQGRNEQFF
14	TRBV20-1	TRBJ1-1	CSARDERKGDIAFF
13	TRBV7-2	TRBJ1-3	CASSSTTGNTIYF
16	TRBV4-1	TRBJ1-2	CASSVPGTAWGIGYTF
18	TRBV11-2	TRBJ2-6	CASSEIRWDFPGANVLTF
11	TRBV29-1	TRBJ1-2	CSVAVGDGYTF
13	TRBV5-1	TRBJ1-1	CASRRGLNTEAFF
15	TRBV13	TRBJ2-1	CASSLAGQKYNEQFF
15	TRBV20-1	TRBJ2-5	CSAQRGAGGQETQYF
13	TRBV10-3	TRBJ1-4	CAISEAQGEKLFF
12	TRBV11-2	TRBJ1-2	CASSSNLPGYTF
16	TRBV11-2	TRBJ2-3	CASSLGGGAVTDTQYF
13	TRBV20-1	TRBJ2-3	CSARTAPLDTQYF
13	TRBV10-3	TRBJ1-1	CAIARVKNTEAFF
14	TRBV4-1	TRBJ2-7	CASSQDGTGREQYF